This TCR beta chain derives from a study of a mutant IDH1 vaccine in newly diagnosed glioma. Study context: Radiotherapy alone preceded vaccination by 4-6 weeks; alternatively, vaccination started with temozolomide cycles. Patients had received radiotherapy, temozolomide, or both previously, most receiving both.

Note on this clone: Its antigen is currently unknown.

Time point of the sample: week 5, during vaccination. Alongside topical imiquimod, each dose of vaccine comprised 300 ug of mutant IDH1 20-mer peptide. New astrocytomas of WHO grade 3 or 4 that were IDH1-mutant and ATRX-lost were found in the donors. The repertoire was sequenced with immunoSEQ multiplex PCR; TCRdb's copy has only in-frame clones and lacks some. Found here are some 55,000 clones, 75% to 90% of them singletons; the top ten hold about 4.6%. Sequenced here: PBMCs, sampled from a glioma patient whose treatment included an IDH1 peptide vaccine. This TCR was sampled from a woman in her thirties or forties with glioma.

CDR3 nucleotide sequence: TGCAGCGTTGCCCCTGACAGGCTCCCAGATACGCAGTATTTT. Protein product: CSVAPDRLPDTQYF. V gene TRBV29-1 combines with J gene TRBJ2-3, with a tentative D call TRBD1 (6 bases). The CDR3 sequence is 14 residues long. Trimming removed 4 bases at V and 4 bases at J, with 15 bases between. Germline CDR1 reads SQVTM; CDR2 reads ANQGSEA.